Below, 16 T cell receptor beta chains from the same sample are listed, as sequenced in a study of long-term antiretroviral therapy in people with HIV. They ran version v3.0 of the immunoSEQ assay at survey level. Clones were read by immunoSEQ multiplex PCR, and TCRdb kept only the in-frame ones, dropping some. This sample carries roughly 7,800 clones, roughly 87% of them seen once, and the ten largest clones take approximately 15%. This specimen was unsorted PBMCs, taken 0.1 years after starting antiretroviral therapy. The receptor source for this set is a man aged 35-49 years with HIV.

The chain joins TRBV5-1 to TRBJ1-6; no reliable D call. CDR1 and CDR2 (germline): SGHRS, YFSETQ. CDR3 length: 16 residues. The germline V and J ends were trimmed by 0 bases and 3 bases, with 10 bases remaining between them. The CDR3 bases are TGCGCCAGCAGCTTGGAATCCCAGTACTATAATTCACCCCTCCACTTT. This codes for CASSLESQYYNSPLHF.

The chain recombines TRBV13 with TRBJ1-6; D call uncertain. This CDR3 region has 17 residues. V lost 4 bases and J lost 4, with 17 bases in between. Looked up from germline, CDR1 is PRHDT and CDR2 is FYEKMQ (reference sequence). The CDR3 protein is CASSSGVGTGYNSPLHF. The DNA of the CDR3 is TGTGCCAGCAGCTCAGGTGTGGGAACGGGGTATAATTCACCCCTCCACTTT. The whole variable domain, filled in from reference TRBV13 and TRBJ1-6, reads AAGVIQSPRHLIKEKRETATLKCYPIPRHDTVYWYQQGPGQDPQFLISFYEKMQSDKGSIPDRFSAQQFSDYHSELNMSSLELGDSALYFCASSSGVGTGYNSPLHFGNGTRLTVT.

Remarks on this clone: The junction departs from germline at one end; a sequencing error may be responsible. This chain links TRBV27 with TRBJ2-7, with 7 nucleotides matching TRBD1. Germline V gene lookup returns CDR1 MNHEY and CDR2 SMNVEV (reference sequence). This CDR3 contains 14 residues. The CDR3 nucleotides read TGTGCCAGCAGTTTGTCAGGGGGTTCCTCCGAGCAGTACTTC. It encodes CASSLSGGSSEQYF.

This clone has just a few counts. V usage is TRBV4-1 and J usage is TRBJ2-7; a weak D match, TRBD2 (5 bases). The CDR3 extends over 14 amino acids. Trimming removed 0 bases at V and 6 bases at J, with 12 bases between. The germline gives CDR1 MGHRA, CDR2 YSYEKL. Here the CDR3 reads CASSQDYGGPEQYF. Written as DNA, the CDR3 is TGCGCCAGCAGCCAAGATTACGGCGGGCCCGAGCAGTACTTC.

V is TRBV19 and J is TRBJ1-5, with D tentatively TRBD1 (5 bases). Germline CDR1 is LNHDA and CDR2 is SQIVND (reference sequence). Trimming pared 5 bases from V and 6 bases from J, leaving 14 bases between. The length of the CDR3 is 14 residues. CDR3 DNA sequence: TGTGCCAGTAGTGCCCGGGGCGGGATTCAGCCCCAGCATTTT. Translation gives CASSARGGIQPQHF. The whole variable domain, remainder taken from reference TRBV19 and TRBJ1-5, is DGGITQSPKYLFRKEGQNVTLSCEQNLNHDAMYWYRQDPGQGLRLIYYSQIVNDFQKGDIAEGYSVSREKKESFPLTVTSAQKNPTAFYLCASSARGGIQPQHFGDGTRLSIL.

The V call is TRBV18, the J call TRBJ1-1; 7 nucleotides line up with TRBD1. Germline values: CDR1 KGHSH, CDR2 LQKENI. V shed 2 bases, J shed 4 bases, and the junction held 4 bases outside the gene matches. This CDR3 is built from 14 residues. The CDR3 coding sequence is TGTGCCAGCTCACCAACGACAGGGTTCACTGAAGCTTTCTTT. This translates into CASSPTTGFTEAFF.

The chain links TRBV30 to TRBJ1-4, with a tentative D call TRBD1 (6 bases). V lost 1 base and J lost 8, with 11 bases in between. The germline CDR1 and CDR2 sequences are GTSNPN and SVGIG (reference sequence). The CDR3 contains 13 residues. The CDR3 protein is CAWSDGGGEKLFF. The CDR3 nucleotides read TGTGCCTGGAGTGATGGGGGCGGCGAAAAACTGTTTTTT. Filled out from reference TRBV30 and TRBJ1-4, the complete variable domain reads SQTIHQWPATLVQPVGSPLSLECTVEGTSNPNLYWYRQAAGRGLQLLFYSVGIGQISSEVPQNLSASRPQDRQFILSSKKLLLSDSGFYLCAWSDGGGEKLFFGSGTQLSVL.

This chain links TRBV7-6 with TRBJ2-1; D is possibly TRBD2 (5 bases). V lost 2 bases, J lost 4 bases, and 12 bases lay in between. This CDR3 has 15 residues. Germline assignment: CDR1 SGHVS and CDR2 FNYEAQ. CDR3 coding DNA: TGTGCCAGCAGCTTAATCCCCGGAGGATACAATGAGCAGTTCTTC. Its protein is CASSLIPGGYNEQFF.

The chain links TRBV11-2 to TRBJ2-5; a possible D gene is TRBD1 (5 bases). The V gene lost 5 bases and the J gene lost 5 bases, with 15 bases spanning the gap. The germline gives CDR1 SGHAT, CDR2 FQNNGV. This CDR3 comprises 14 residues. As DNA, the CDR3 is TGTGCCAGCAGCCACCCCCGGTCAGGGGAGACCCAGTACTTC. Translating gives CASSHPRSGETQYF.

The sample holds a few counts of this clone. The V call is TRBV11-2, the J call TRBJ2-2; 8 bases match TRBD1. The germline CDR1 and CDR2 sequences are SGHAT and FQNNGV. After removal of 2 bases from V and 5 bases from J, the junction contained 7 bases not matched to a gene. The CDR3 contains 16 residues. CDR3 sequence: CASSLTDRGSTGELFF. Here the CDR3 DNA reads TGTGCCAGCAGCTTAACCGACAGGGGAAGTACCGGGGAGCTGTTTTTT.

The sample holds one count of this clone. CDR3 loop: CASSEQNGYQPQHF. For the CDR3, the DNA is TGTGCCAGCTCGGAACAGAATGGGTATCAGCCCCAGCATTTT. This chain connects TRBV28 to TRBJ1-5; D gene ambiguous. Germline loops: CDR1 MDHEN, CDR2 SYDVKM. The CDR3 is 14 residues long. V dropped 8 bases and J dropped 5 bases, with 16 bases sitting between them.

The V gene is TRBV28, the J gene TRBJ2-3; 10 nucleotides agree with TRBD2. Trimming removed 2 bases from V and 1 base from J; junction bases left unmatched: 3. Looked up from germline, CDR1 is MDHEN and CDR2 is SYDVKM. This CDR3 has 16 residues. CDR3 sequence reads: CASSLSGTSGTDTQYF. CDR3 in DNA: TGTGCCAGCAGTTTAAGTGGGACTAGCGGCACAGATACGCAGTATTTT. Full variable domain (remainder filled in from reference TRBV28 and TRBJ2-3): DVKVTQSSRYLVKRTGEKVFLECVQDMDHENMFWYRQDPGLGLRLIYFSYDVKMKEKGDIPEGYSVSREKKERFSLILESASTNQTSMYLCASSLSGTSGTDTQYFGPGTRLTVL.

Worth noting for this clone: The junction departs from the called germline gene at one end, perhaps through a read error. This chain's CDR3 is CASSLDRGMNTEAFF. The CDR3 DNA sequence: TGCGCCAGCAGTTTGGACAGGGGTATGAACACTGAAGCTTTCTTT. The chain combines TRBV7-9 with TRBJ1-1; TRBD1 matches at 9 bases. Per the germline V gene, CDR1 is SEHNR and CDR2 is FQNEAQ (reference sequence). The CDR3 loop spans 15 amino acids. The variable domain in full, with the rest retrieved from reference TRBV7-9 and TRBJ1-1, is DTGVSQNPRHKITKRGQNVTFRCDPISEHNRLYWYRQTLGQGPEFLTYFQNEAQLEKSRLLSDRFSAERPKGSFSTLEIQRTEQGDSAMYLCASSLDRGMNTEAFFGQGTRLTVV.

The chain's CDR3 is CASSLIGGGNEQYF. As DNA, the CDR3 is TGTGCCAGCAGTTTAATCGGGGGAGGGAACGAGCAGTACTTC. The chain is built from TRBV27 and TRBJ2-7; the match to TRBD2 covers 7 bases. The CDR3 extends over 14 amino acids. CDR1 is MNHEY and CDR2 is SMNVEV in the germline V gene (reference sequence). V lost 2 bases, J lost 5 bases, and 6 bases stayed unmatched.

J is TRBJ2-7 and V is TRBV7-9; D might be TRBD1 (6 bases). Germline lookup yields CDR1 SEHNR and CDR2 FQNEAQ (reference sequence). Trimming cost V 5 bases and J 2 bases, with 16 bases left between them. This CDR3 contains 15 residues. The CDR3 nucleotides read TGTGCCAGCAGCCCCTGGACAGCGAACACCTACGAGCAGTACTTC. This encodes CASSPWTANTYEQYF.

In its sample, this clone was seen a few times. The chain has TRBV19 and TRBJ1-5; tentative D call: TRBD1 (6 bases). The V end was cut by 6 bases, the J end by 3 bases, with 12 bases between. The CDR3 runs to 14 residues. The germline CDR1 and CDR2 sequences are LNHDA and SQIVND (reference sequence). The CDR3 reads CASRETGINQPQHF. The CDR3, as DNA: TGTGCCAGTAGAGAGACAGGAATCAATCAGCCCCAGCATTTT.